This T cell receptor (beta chain) originates from a study of OX40 agonist ivuxolimab in advanced cancers. Study-level background: Ivuxolimab, which targeted the costimulatory receptor OX40 (CD134), was an agonistic, fully human IgG2 monoclonal antibody. In the dose-escalation cohort, 82.7% of patients were male, and the mean age was around 60 years, with a range of roughly 20 to 79. Patients were allowed to have had prior anti-PD-1, anti-PD-L1 or anti-CTLA-4 therapy, and roughly 40% of the dose-escalation patients had been treated with checkpoint inhibitors. Peripheral TCRbeta sequencing aimed to test whether ivuxolimab altered TCR sequence diversity and caused clonal T-cell expansion. Intravenous ivuxolimab was administered to patients every 2 weeks at six dose levels: 0.01, 0.1, 0.3, 1.5, 3 and 10 mg/kg. Of the 50 to 55 dose-escalation patients, hepatocellular carcinoma was present in 19, melanoma in roughly 15, renal cell carcinoma in 9 and head and neck cancer in 9. Partial responses occurred in three dose-escalation patients: two with cutaneous melanoma and one with hepatocellular carcinoma. The paper describes the monotherapy dose-escalation part (N ≈ 52 patients) of the phase I trial of ivuxolimab. The paper as a whole reports these results and caveats: After ivuxolimab, expanded clones were on average more numerous among CD8+ T cells than among CD4+ T cells. In the 0.1-3.0 mg/kg groups, partial responders had among the lowest normalized peripheral clonal expansion, particularly in CD8+ T cells. Low levels of normalized T-cell clonal expansion were also seen in some patients who did not respond. Antigen specificity was not determined for the clonally expanded peripheral T cells. Clonal expansion of both CD4+ and CD8+ blood T cells was observed from baseline to week 6 at doses 0.1 to 3.0 mg/kg.

The germline V gene provides CDR1 MNHEY and CDR2 SVGAGI. For this chain, trimming is 7 bases at the V end and 1 base at the J end, and the number of junction bases without a gene match is 6. From the cysteine through the phenylalanine, the CDR3 covers 14 amino acids. CDR3 DNA is the only sequence kept; it has 42 bases, read in frame from the first base. Concerning this clone itself: Its antigen is still unknown. Base qualities are not provided; no much larger clone lies one nucleotide away.

For sequencing of the TCRbeta CDR3 region, genomic DNA was extracted from the sorted cells. The immunoSEQ Assay was used to sequence the TCRbeta CDR3 regions. As stored in TCRdb, this immuneACCESS dataset retains in-frame rearrangements with V and J assigned. A fraction of the clones does not appear; measured against another copy, unresolved V genes explain less than half of the discrepancy, and the remainder lacks a known reason. In all, the sample holds some 150,000 clones, and 90% to 95% of those were seen once. About 0.93% of the sample lies in the top ten. Patients with autoimmune disease history or receiving systemic immunosuppression were excluded from the trial. Peripheral blood for TCR sequencing was drawn from every dose cohort at baseline, at cycle 4 day 1 and at cycle 7 day 1. Samples came from an open-label, multicenter, first-in-human phase I dose-escalation trial of ivuxolimab. Adults with locally advanced or metastatic melanoma, renal cell carcinoma, hepatocellular carcinoma or head and neck squamous cell carcinoma were enrolled in the trial. Before TCR sequencing, CD4+ and CD8+ T cells were separately sorted from peripheral blood.

The chain is assembled from TRBV6-5 and TRBJ1-1; TRBD1 lines up with 7 middle nucleotides. The material was CD4+ or CD8+ T cells sorted from blood, obtained in a trial of the OX40 agonist ivuxolimab. The clonotype was recovered from an adult with an advanced solid tumor such as melanoma, head and neck, liver or kidney cancer. CDR3 protein: CASTKNRGNTEAFF. The DNA is TGTGCCAGCACCAAAAACAGGGGGAACACTGAAGCTTTCTTT.